These 6 T cell receptor beta chains share one sample of origin, sequenced in a study of T cell repertoires in cytomegalovirus infection (dated by TCRdb to between 2018 and 2021). The data were produced on an Illumina HiSeq 1500. The raw public reads went through TCRdb reprocessing: fastp at Q25, MiXCR clone calling, in-frame beta chains kept. CDR3 protein duplicates are merged, each entry listing the most common genes and DNA. This sample lists under 600,000 distinct CDR3 sequences; 16% were detected once. The leading ten clones occupy 20% to 30% of the sample. The sample taken for sequencing was CD8+ T cells from PBMCs. The receptor set was obtained from a human donor in good health (CMV status not recorded). Some clones in this sample may be carry-over from other donors' samples.

With respect to this clonotype: Since a much larger clone is just one base distant, this may be a read error. The missing conserved phenylalanine or tryptophan at the end of this CDR3 makes a read error likely. The V gene is TRBV4-1, the J gene TRBJ2-1; D gene uncertain. Per germline, CDR1 MGHRA and CDR2 YSYEKL. This CDR3 has 15 residues. With 5 bases removed from V and 1 base from J, the gap between germline ends came to 12 bases. CDR3 DNA: TGCGCCAGCAGCGCCAGCGTCGATTCCTACAATGAGCAGTTCTTA. It encodes CASSASVDSYNEQFL.

This clonotype has a handful of counts. The chain uses TRBV29-1 and TRBJ2-1; weak D call: TRBD1 (6 bases). Trimming shortened V by 3 bases and J by 9 bases, and 18 bases separated the two germline ends. CDR1 SQVTM and CDR2 ANQGSEA come from the germline V gene. The CDR3 is 14 amino acids. The chain's CDR3 is CSVDGGAVTGEQFF. The CDR3 DNA reads TGCAGCGTTGATGGGGGCGCGGTTACTGGTGAGCAGTTCTTC.

In this sample, this clonotype turned up many times. The chain employs TRBV7-9 and TRBJ1-5; 7 bases agree with TRBD1. Germline V gene sequence: CDR1 SEHNR, CDR2 FQNEAQ (reference sequence). V shed 1 base and J 2 bases; nucleotides not matched to a gene: 5. CDR3 length equals 16 residues. CDR3 sequence (DNA): TGTGCCAGCAGCTTAGGTACAGGGGTCGGCAATCAGCCCCAGCATTTT. Protein sequence: CASSLGTGVGNQPQHF.

This clonotype was picked up many times. V gene TRBV7-2 combines with J gene TRBJ2-7; 7 bases map to TRBD2. The CDR3 totals 13 residues. J was trimmed by 5 bases and V by 6 bases; bases with no gene match: 7. The germline V gene encodes CDR1 SGHTA and CDR2 FQGNSA. CDR3 nucleotide sequence: TGTGCCAGCAGGGCCGGGGGGAGGCACGAGCAGTACTTC. It is translated as CASRAGGRHEQYF.

This clonotype was seen more than once but under ten times. The CDR3 DNA reads as TGTGCCAGCAGCAGTGACAGGGCGGGAGACACAGATACGCAGTATTTT. Translated: CASSSDRAGDTDTQYF. The chain is built from TRBV27 and TRBJ2-3, with D perhaps assigned TRBD1 or TRBD2 (7 bases each). CDR1 and CDR2 (germline): MNHEY, SMNVEV (reference sequence). Trimming took off 6 bases at V and 2 bases at J, with 18 bases between the two ends. There are 16 residues in the CDR3.

This clonotype showed up many times. The chain is built from TRBV4-1 and TRBJ2-1; D call uncertain. CDR3 length equals 13 residues. Trimming shortened V by 1 base and J by 9 bases, and 10 bases separated the two germline ends. Germline loops: CDR1 MGHRA, CDR2 YSYEKL. This CDR3 is CASSQGWAAEQFF. CDR3 in DNA: TGCGCCAGCAGCCAAGGGTGGGCGGCTGAGCAGTTCTTC.